The present entry profiles one T cell receptor (beta chain) with its context. The second PCR ran about 7 to 12 cycles with a sample-barcoded 5' primer and J-beta primers. TCRdb fed the 5' RACE reads into MiXCR, producing one record per CDR3 protein. The table has approximately 600,000 distinct CDR3 sequences, 45% to 65% seen once. The CDR3 extends over 16 amino acids. The data are from a study of blood T cells in healthy people across ages. The sequence came from a man in his 60s in good health. The gene calls are TRBV21-1 and TRBJ2-2; TRBD1 is the table's D call and was not checked against the DNA. TRBV21-1 is flagged as a pseudogene. Material for sequencing was blood. CDR3 sequence (DNA): TGTGCCAGCAGCAAATCGGGTGACAGGGGAACCGGGGAGCTGTTTTTT. The encoded protein is CASSKSGDRGTGELFF.